Listed here are 7 T cell receptor beta chains from one sample, sequenced in a study of shared clonotypes between healthy human individuals. Generated by immunoSEQ multiplex PCR, the TCRdb table keeps only in-frame clones and is missing some. Of roughly 1,000,000 clones listed, about 84% are singletons. Source material: memory CD4+ T cells from PBMCs. Subset denoted: CD45RA-negative fraction. The receptors were sampled from a man aged 18 to 29 in good health. Some clones in this sample may be carry-over from other donors' samples.

This chain connects TRBV29-1 to TRBJ1-2, with D hard to call. The CDR3 length is 13 residues. Germline-derived CDR1 and CDR2 are SQVTM and ANQGSEA. The ends were cut back, 2 bases at V and 7 bases at J, with 14 bases in the middle. The CDR3 region has the DNA TGCAGCGTTGAACCCCCTTACTTGGGTGGCTACACCTTC. This gives the protein CSVEPPYLGGYTF.

The rearrangement links TRBV7-2 to TRBJ2-2; no clear D gene. The V end lost 5 bases, the J end lost 5 bases, and 24 bases lay between the germline ends. The CDR3 contains 18 residues. CDR1 SGHTA and CDR2 FQGNSA come from the germline V gene. The CDR3 loop is CASSPPLRGVASTGELFF. In DNA, the CDR3 is TGTGCCAGCAGCCCCCCGTTGCGTGGGGTTGCGAGTACCGGGGAGCTGTTTTTT.

This chain joins TRBV18 and TRBJ2-5; either TRBD1 or TRBD2 may supply D (5 bases each). Germline V gene data show CDR1 as KGHSH and CDR2 as LQKENI. Trimming pared 0 bases from V and 5 bases from J, leaving 13 bases between. This CDR3 region has 15 residues. The CDR3 is CASSPPEGFGETQYF. As DNA, the CDR3 is TGTGCCAGCTCACCACCCGAGGGGTTTGGGGAGACCCAGTACTTC.

This clone was observed many times. The chain employs TRBV19 and TRBJ1-5; 7 bases map to TRBD1. Germline trimming cut 5 bases from V and 10 bases from J; bases unmatched to any gene: 8. CDR3 size: 13 residues. Germline CDR1 reads LNHDA; CDR2 reads SQIVND (reference sequence). DNA of the CDR3: TGTGCCAGTAGTGCTAAAGGGGGCGGACCCCAGCATTTT. Translated, it gives CASSAKGGGPQHF.

This clone was seen more than once but under ten times. This sample also contains other DNA sequences that code for the same CDR3. The V gene is TRBV2, the J gene TRBJ1-4, with unresolved D. V shed 7 bases and J shed 2 bases, with 14 bases lying between them. Germline V gene lookup returns CDR1 SNHLY and CDR2 FYNNEI. The CDR3 has 15 amino acids. In DNA, the CDR3 is TGTGCCAGCAATGAGTTTGGTGCCACTAATGAAAAACTGTTTTTT. Translating gives CASNEFGATNEKLFF.

The sample holds a few counts of this clone. DNA for the CDR3: TGTGCCAGCAGCTCAATAGCGGGGGTTGGGGAGACCCAGTACTTC. Amino acid sequence: CASSSIAGVGETQYF. The gene calls are TRBV13 and TRBJ2-5, with 9 bases lining up with TRBD2. Germline V CDR1 and CDR2: PRHDT, FYEKMQ (reference sequence). The CDR3 covers 15 residues. V trimming: 4 bases; J trimming: 5 bases; junction bases outside the gene matches: 8.

This clone was counted once. The gene calls are TRBV12-5 and TRBJ2-1; 10 bases line up with TRBD2. V lost 1 base, J lost 12 bases, and 18 bases stayed unmatched. Per germline, CDR1 LGHNT and CDR2 FRNRAP. The CDR3 has 18 residues. CDR3 protein: CASGLGVLAGSRVQRQFF. CDR3 in DNA: TGTGCTAGTGGTTTGGGGGTACTAGCGGGGTCCCGGGTCCAAAGGCAGTTCTTC.